A single T cell receptor beta chain is shown here with its context. Assay used: immunoSEQ multiplex PCR; TCRdb lists only in-frame clones, some missing. This sample has about 61,000 clones; about 92% occur once, and the top ten carry 2.5% to 3.5%. This sample was included in a study of T cell changes during pregnancy in multiple sclerosis. V dropped 1 base and J dropped 4 bases, with 10 bases sitting between them. Germline CDR1 and CDR2: LNHNV and YYDKDF (reference sequence). The CDR3 extends over 14 amino acids. The rearrangement joins TRBV15 to TRBJ1-1, with unresolved D. This clonotype originated in a female donor in good health, enrolled as a control in a pregnancy study. Here the sequenced sample was peripheral blood, taken in the first trimester of pregnancy. CDR3 sequence reads: CATSRGAVTTEAFF. DNA for the CDR3: TGTGCCACCAGCAGAGGGGCAGTTACCACTGAAGCTTTCTTT.